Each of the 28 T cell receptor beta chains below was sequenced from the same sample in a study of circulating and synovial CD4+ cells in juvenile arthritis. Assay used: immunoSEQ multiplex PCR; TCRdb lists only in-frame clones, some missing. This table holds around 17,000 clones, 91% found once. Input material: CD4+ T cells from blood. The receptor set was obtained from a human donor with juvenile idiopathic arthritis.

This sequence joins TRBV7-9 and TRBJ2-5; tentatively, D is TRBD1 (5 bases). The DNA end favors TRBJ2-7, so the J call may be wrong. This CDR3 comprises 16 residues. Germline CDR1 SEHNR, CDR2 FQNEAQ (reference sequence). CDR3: CASSSYSPGFGHEQYF. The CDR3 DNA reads TGTGCCAGCAGCTCATACTCCCCAGGGTTCGGCCACGAGCAGTACTTC.

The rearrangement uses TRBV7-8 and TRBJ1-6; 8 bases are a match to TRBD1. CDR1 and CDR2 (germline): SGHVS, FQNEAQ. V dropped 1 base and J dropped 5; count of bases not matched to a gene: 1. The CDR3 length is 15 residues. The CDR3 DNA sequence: TGTGCCAGCAGCTTAGGACAGGGGAATAATTCACCCCTCCACTTT. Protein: CASSLGQGNNSPLHF.

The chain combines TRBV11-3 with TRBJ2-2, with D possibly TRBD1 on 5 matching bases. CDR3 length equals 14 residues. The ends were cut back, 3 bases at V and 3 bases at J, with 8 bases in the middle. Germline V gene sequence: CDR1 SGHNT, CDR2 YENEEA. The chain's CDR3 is CASSLTEYTGELFF. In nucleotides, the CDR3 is TGTGCCAGCAGCTTGACAGAGTACACCGGGGAGCTGTTTTTT.

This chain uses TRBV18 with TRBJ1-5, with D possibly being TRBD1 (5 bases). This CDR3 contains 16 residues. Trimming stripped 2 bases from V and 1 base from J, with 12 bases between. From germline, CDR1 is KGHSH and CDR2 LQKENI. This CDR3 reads CASSPGLQGSNQPQHF. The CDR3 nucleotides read TGTGCCAGCTCACCAGGGCTCCAGGGAAGCAATCAGCCCCAGCATTTT.

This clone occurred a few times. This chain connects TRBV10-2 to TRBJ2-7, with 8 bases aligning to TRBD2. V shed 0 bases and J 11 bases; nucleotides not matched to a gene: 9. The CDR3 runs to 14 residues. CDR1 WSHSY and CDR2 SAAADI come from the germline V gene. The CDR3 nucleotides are TGCGCCAGCAGTGAGTCCATAGCGGGGACCTTAAAGTACTTC. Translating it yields CASSESIAGTLKYF.

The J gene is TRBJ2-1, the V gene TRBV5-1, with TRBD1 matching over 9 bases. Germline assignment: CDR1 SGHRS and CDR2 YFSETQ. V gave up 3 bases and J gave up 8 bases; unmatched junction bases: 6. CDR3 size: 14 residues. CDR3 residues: CASSSQTGGHEQFF. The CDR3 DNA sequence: TGCGCCAGCAGCTCCCAGACAGGGGGTCATGAGCAGTTCTTC.

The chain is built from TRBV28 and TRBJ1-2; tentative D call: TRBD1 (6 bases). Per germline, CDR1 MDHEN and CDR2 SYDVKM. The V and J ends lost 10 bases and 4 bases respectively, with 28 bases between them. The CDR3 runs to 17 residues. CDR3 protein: CAIQGAGEEGGFYGYTF. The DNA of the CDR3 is TGTGCCATCCAGGGAGCGGGGGAAGAGGGGGGTTTCTATGGCTACACCTTC.

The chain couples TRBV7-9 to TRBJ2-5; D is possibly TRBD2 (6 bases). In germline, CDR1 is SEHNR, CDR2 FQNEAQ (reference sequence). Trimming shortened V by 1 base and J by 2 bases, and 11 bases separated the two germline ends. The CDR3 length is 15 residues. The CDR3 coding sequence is TGTGCCAGCAGCTTAGGCGGGGTCCTACAAGAGACCCAGTACTTC. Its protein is CASSLGGVLQETQYF.

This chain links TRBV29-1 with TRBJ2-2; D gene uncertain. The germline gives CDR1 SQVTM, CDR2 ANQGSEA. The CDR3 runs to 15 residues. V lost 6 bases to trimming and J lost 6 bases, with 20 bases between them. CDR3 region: CSVVTSDSWPGELFF. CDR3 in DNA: TGCAGCGTCGTGACATCGGATTCTTGGCCCGGGGAGCTGTTTTTT.

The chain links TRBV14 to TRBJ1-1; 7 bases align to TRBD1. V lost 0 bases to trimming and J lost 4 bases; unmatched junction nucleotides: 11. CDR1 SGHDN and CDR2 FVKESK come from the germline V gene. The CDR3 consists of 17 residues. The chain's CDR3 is CASSQENRPGQPTEAFF. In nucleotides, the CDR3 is TGTGCCAGCAGCCAAGAGAACAGACCGGGACAGCCCACTGAAGCTTTCTTT.

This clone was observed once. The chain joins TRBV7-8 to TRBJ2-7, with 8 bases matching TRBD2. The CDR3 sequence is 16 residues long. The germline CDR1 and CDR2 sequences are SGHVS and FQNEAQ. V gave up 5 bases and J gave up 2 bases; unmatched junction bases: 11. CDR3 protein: CASSRGGPGVAYEQYF. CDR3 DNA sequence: TGTGCCAGCAGCCGCGGGGGGCCTGGGGTAGCCTACGAGCAGTACTTC.

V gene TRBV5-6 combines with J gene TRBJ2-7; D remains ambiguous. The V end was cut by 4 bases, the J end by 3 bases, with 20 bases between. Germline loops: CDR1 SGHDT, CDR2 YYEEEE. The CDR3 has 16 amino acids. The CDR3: CASSIKHRSYLYEQYF. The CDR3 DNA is TGTGCCAGCAGCATCAAACACAGATCGTACCTCTACGAGCAGTACTTC.

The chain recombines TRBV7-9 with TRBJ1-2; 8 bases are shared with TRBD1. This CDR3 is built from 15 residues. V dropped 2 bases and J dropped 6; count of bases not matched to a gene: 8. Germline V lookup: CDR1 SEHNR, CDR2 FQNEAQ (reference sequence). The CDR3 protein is CASSLSVQGVDGYTF. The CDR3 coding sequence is TGTGCCAGCAGCTTAAGCGTACAGGGGGTGGATGGCTACACCTTC.

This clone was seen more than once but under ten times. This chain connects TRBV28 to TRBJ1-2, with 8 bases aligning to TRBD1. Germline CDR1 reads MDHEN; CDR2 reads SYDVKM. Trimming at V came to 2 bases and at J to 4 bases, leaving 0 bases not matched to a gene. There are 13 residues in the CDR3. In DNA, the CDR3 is TGTGCCAGCAGTTTACAGGGGGCCTATGGCTACACCTTC. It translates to CASSLQGAYGYTF.

CDR3 amino acids: CASRVRGTSGLSYEQYF. In nucleotides, the CDR3 is TGTGCCAGCCGGGTTAGAGGGACTAGCGGACTCTCCTACGAGCAGTACTTC. J is TRBJ2-7 and V is TRBV28, with TRBD2 matching over 11 bases. The CDR3 has 17 amino acids. V dropped 8 bases and J dropped 0; count of bases not matched to a gene: 12. The V gene's germline CDR1 is MDHEN and CDR2 SYDVKM.

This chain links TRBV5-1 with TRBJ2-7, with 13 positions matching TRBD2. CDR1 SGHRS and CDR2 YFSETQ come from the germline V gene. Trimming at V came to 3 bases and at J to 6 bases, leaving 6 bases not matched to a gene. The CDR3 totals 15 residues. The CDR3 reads CASSSGLAGIGEQYF. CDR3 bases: TGCGCCAGCAGCTCGGGACTAGCGGGAATCGGCGAGCAGTACTTC.

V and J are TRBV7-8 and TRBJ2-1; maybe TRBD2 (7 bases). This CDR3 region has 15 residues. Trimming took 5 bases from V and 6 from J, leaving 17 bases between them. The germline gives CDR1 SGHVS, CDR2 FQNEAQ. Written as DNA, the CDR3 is TGTGCCAGCAGCCCTCGGGGGGCATCCGTCAATGAGCAGTTCTTC. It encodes CASSPRGASVNEQFF.

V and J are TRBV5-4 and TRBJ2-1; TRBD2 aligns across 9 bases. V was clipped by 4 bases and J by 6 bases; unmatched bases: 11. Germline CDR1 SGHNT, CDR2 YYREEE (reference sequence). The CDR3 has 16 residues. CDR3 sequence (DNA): TGTGCCAGCAGCGCTAGCGGGGCGGCCGGGTTCAATGAGCAGTTCTTC. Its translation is CASSASGAAGFNEQFF.

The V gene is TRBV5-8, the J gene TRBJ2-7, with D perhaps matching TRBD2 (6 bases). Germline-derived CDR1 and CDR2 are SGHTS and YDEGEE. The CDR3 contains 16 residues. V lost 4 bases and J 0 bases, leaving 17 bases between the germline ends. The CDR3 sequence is CASSPRTRRGSYEQYF. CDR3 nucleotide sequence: TGTGCCAGCAGCCCTCGGACAAGGCGGGGCTCCTACGAGCAGTACTTC.

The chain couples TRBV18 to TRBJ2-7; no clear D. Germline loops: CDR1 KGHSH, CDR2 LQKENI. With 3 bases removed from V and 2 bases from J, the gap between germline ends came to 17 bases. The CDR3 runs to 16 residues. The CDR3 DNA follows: TGTGCCAGCTCACCGCCACCCTCAGCAGGAACCTACGAGCAGTACTTC. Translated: CASSPPPSAGTYEQYF.

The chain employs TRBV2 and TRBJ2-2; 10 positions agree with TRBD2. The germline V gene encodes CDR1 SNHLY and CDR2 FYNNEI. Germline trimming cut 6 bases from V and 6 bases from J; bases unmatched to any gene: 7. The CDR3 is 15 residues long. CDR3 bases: TGTGCCAGCAGACCCGGACTAGCGGTGCCCGGGGAGCTGTTTTTT. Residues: CASRPGLAVPGELFF.

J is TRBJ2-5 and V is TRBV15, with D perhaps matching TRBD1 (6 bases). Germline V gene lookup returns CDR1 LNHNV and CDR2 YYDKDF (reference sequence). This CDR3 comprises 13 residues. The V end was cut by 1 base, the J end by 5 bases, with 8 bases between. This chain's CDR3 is CATSRVQGETQYF. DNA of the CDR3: TGTGCCACCAGCAGAGTGCAGGGGGAGACCCAGTACTTC.

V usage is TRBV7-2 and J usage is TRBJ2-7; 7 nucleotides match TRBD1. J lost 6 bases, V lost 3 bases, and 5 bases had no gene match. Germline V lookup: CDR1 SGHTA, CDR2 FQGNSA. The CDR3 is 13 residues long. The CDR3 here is CASSFKTGLEQYF. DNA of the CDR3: TGTGCCAGCAGCTTTAAGACAGGGCTCGAGCAGTACTTC.

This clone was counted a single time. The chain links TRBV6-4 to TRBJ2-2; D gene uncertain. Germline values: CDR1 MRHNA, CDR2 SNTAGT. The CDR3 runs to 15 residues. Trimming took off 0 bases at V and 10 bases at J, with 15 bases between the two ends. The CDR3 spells CASSDSIWPGSELFF. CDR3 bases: TGTGCCAGCAGTGACTCGATCTGGCCAGGTTCGGAGCTGTTTTTT.

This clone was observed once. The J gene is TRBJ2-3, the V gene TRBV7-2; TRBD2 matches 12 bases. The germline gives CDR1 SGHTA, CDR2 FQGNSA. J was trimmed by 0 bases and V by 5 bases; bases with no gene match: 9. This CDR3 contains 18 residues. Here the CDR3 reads CASSEDWTSGASTDTQYF. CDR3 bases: TGTGCCAGCAGCGAGGACTGGACTAGCGGGGCTAGCACAGATACGCAGTATTTT.

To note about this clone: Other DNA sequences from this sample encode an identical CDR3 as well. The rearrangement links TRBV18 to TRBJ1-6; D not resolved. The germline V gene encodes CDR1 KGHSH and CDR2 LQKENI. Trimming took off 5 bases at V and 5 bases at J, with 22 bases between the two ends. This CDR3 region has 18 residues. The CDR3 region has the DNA TGTGCCAGCTCAAGTCGATCAGAGGGTCTGACCCATAATTCACCCCTCCACTTT. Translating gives CASSSRSEGLTHNSPLHF.

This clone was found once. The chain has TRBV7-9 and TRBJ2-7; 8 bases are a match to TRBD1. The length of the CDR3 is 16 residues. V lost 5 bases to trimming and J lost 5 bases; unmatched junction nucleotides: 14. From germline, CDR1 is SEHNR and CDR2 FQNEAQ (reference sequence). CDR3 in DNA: TGTGCCAGCAGCCCCCTACCACAGGGGGGTAAGGACGAGCAGTACTTC. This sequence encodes CASSPLPQGGKDEQYF.

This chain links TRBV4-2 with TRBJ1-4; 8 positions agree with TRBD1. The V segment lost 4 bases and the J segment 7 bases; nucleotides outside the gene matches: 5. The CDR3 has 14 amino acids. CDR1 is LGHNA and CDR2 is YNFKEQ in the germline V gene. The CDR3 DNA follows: TGTGCCAGCAGCCCTCAGGGACAGGTTGAAAAACTGTTTTTT. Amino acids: CASSPQGQVEKLFF.